These 18 T cell receptor beta chains share one sample of origin, sequenced in a study of blood T cell repertoires in COVID-19. Here immunoSEQ multiplex PCR was the method, and the copy in TCRdb shows in-frame clones only, minus some. The sample carries about 200,000 clones, roughly nine tenths recorded once. The specimen sequenced was PBMCs or T cells enriched from blood (not recorded which). The receptors derive from a woman aged 18 to 35 who had recovered from COVID-19.

The gene calls are TRBV10-3 and TRBJ1-3; TRBD1 is a possible D gene (6 bases). V was pared by 0 bases and J by 2 bases, with 11 bases between. Germline CDR1 is ENHRY and CDR2 is SYGVKD. This CDR3 contains 16 residues. CDR3 residues: CAISESETGAGNTIYF. The CDR3 DNA sequence: TGTGCCATCAGTGAGTCTGAGACAGGCGCTGGAAACACCATATATTTT.

CDR3 sequence: CASSQDQNRGRMSTEAFF. The CDR3 nucleotides are TGCGCCAGCAGCCAAGATCAAAACAGGGGGCGTATGAGTACTGAAGCTTTCTTT. The chain employs TRBV4-1 and TRBJ1-1; 9 bases align to TRBD1. The CDR3 spans 18 residues. Germline CDR1 and CDR2: MGHRA and YSYEKL. V shed 0 bases and J 5 bases; nucleotides not matched to a gene: 13.

The chain recombines TRBV5-4 with TRBJ2-1; TRBD1 aligns across 7 bases. V lost 4 bases to trimming and J lost 3 bases; unmatched junction nucleotides: 10. The CDR3 extends over 16 amino acids. The V gene's germline CDR1 is SGHNT and CDR2 YYREEE (reference sequence). The DNA for the CDR3 is TGTGCCAGCAGCCCCCCCCGGGCAGGGGGCTACAATGAGCAGTTCTTC. Residues: CASSPPRAGGYNEQFF.

The chain recombines TRBV3-1 (or the pseudogene TRBV3-2) with TRBJ2-2; 7 nucleotides match TRBD1. The V gene's germline CDR1 is LGHDT and CDR2 YNNKEL (reference sequence). The junction had 10 bases not matched to a gene; V was cut back by 3 bases and J by 6 bases. The CDR3 consists of 16 residues. CDR3 residues: CASSQSLRGRAGELFF. CDR3 bases: TGTGCCAGCAGCCAGTCCCTTAGGGGGCGGGCCGGGGAGCTGTTTTTT.

This chain joins TRBV5-1 and TRBJ1-2; D not certain. The CDR3 has 13 amino acids. With 4 bases removed from V and 8 bases from J, the gap between germline ends came to 15 bases. CDR1 is SGHRS, CDR2 YFSETQ, per germline. The CDR3 sequence is CASSPHGSGGYTF. The CDR3 DNA reads TGCGCCAGCAGCCCACATGGGAGTGGGGGCTACACCTTC.

This clone has a single count. This chain uses TRBV10-3 with TRBJ2-6; D is possibly TRBD1 (5 bases). Trimming left V 2 bases short and J 0 bases short, with 8 bases between. The CDR3 contains 16 residues. CDR1 is ENHRY, CDR2 SYGVKD, per germline. The CDR3 loop is CAISESGASGANVLTF. CDR3 nucleotides: TGTGCCATCAGTGAGAGTGGGGCCTCTGGGGCCAACGTCCTGACTTTC.

V gene TRBV11-2 combines with J gene TRBJ1-5; 7 bases agree with TRBD1. V trimming: 5 bases; J trimming: 0 bases; junction bases outside the gene matches: 10. This CDR3 comprises 17 residues. The germline gives CDR1 SGHAT, CDR2 FQNNGV. This chain's CDR3 is CASSPGTDLYSNQPQHF. The CDR3 DNA is TGTGCCAGCAGCCCGGGGACAGACCTTTATAGCAATCAGCCCCAGCATTTT.

The V and J genes are TRBV18 and TRBJ1-2; D unclear. CDR3 size: 14 residues. CDR1 and CDR2 (germline): KGHSH, LQKENI. V lost 0 bases to trimming and J lost 5 bases, with 10 bases between them. In DNA form, the CDR3 reads TGTGCCAGCTCACCACCCGGGGTCACATATGGCTACACCTTC. Amino acids: CASSPPGVTYGYTF. Combining the CDR3 with reference TRBV18 and TRBJ1-2 gives the whole variable domain NAGVMQNPRHLVRRRGQEARLRCSPMKGHSHVYWYRQLPEEGLKFMVYLQKENIIDESGMPKERFSAEFPKEGPSILRIQQVVRGDSAAYFCASSPPGVTYGYTFGSGTRLTVV.

J is TRBJ2-2 and V is TRBV9, with 7 nucleotides matching TRBD2. The junction had 0 bases not matched to a gene; V was cut back by 0 bases and J by 1 base. The CDR3 totals 15 residues. In germline, CDR1 is SGDLS, CDR2 YYNGEE. CDR3 DNA: TGTGCCAGCAGCGTAGCGGGGGGGAACACCGGGGAGCTGTTTTTT. Its protein product is CASSVAGGNTGELFF. Full variable domain (missing parts from reference TRBV9 and TRBJ2-2): DSGVTQTPKHLITATGQRVTLRCSPRSGDLSVYWYQQSLDQGLQFLIQYYNGEERAKGNILERFSAQQFPDLHSELNLSSLELGDSALYFCASSVAGGNTGELFFGEGSRLTVL.

V gene TRBV28 combines with J gene TRBJ2-3; 8 bases agree with TRBD2. Trimming at V came to 6 bases and at J to 6 bases, leaving 8 bases not matched to a gene. The CDR3 has 14 amino acids. Germline V gene lookup returns CDR1 MDHEN and CDR2 SYDVKM. CDR3 amino acids: CASRLSGGDDTQYF. As DNA, the CDR3 is TGTGCCAGCAGATTAAGCGGGGGAGACGATACGCAGTATTTT.

The chain carries TRBV5-5 and TRBJ1-6; 8 bases are shared with TRBD1. The CDR3 length is 16 residues. The V and J ends lost 4 bases and 9 bases, in that order; junction bases with no gene match: 12. Germline-derived CDR1 and CDR2 are SGHKS and YYEKEE (reference sequence). The DNA of the CDR3 is TGTGCCAGCAGCCCGCCCGGCAGGGGGCTCTCTTCACCCCTCCACTTT. It is translated as CASSPPGRGLSSPLHF.

This rearrangement joins TRBV12-2 to TRBJ1-1; the table's D call TRBD1 went unverified against the DNA. TRBV12-2 is a listed pseudogene. The CDR3 covers 15 residues. CDR3 sequence (DNA): TGTGCAAGTATGGGAACGGGCAGGGGTATCACTGAAGCTTTCTTT. Translated, it gives CASMGTGRGITEAFF.

The J gene is TRBJ1-5, the V gene TRBV3-1 (or the pseudogene TRBV3-2); 8 bases agree with TRBD1. This CDR3 has 16 residues. Per germline, CDR1 LGHDT and CDR2 YNNKEL (reference sequence). V lost 1 base, J lost 3 bases, and 5 bases stayed unmatched. The CDR3, as DNA: TGTGCCAGCAGCCAAGGGGCAGGGGGCAACAATCAGCCCCAGCATTTT. Its protein product is CASSQGAGGNNQPQHF.

This rearrangement joins TRBV30 to TRBJ1-1, with 7 bases that match TRBD1. The CDR3 runs to 15 residues. CDR1 is GTSNPN and CDR2 is SVGIG in the germline V gene (reference sequence). With V trimmed by 2 bases and J by 8 bases, 14 bases remained unmatched. The CDR3 bases are TGTGCCTGGAGTCCTTCAGGGGGGTTTGCCTACGAAGCTTTCTTT. Its protein is CAWSPSGGFAYEAFF.

The chain employs TRBV11-2 and TRBJ2-2, with TRBD1 identical over 9 bases. The V segment lost 5 bases and the J segment 5 bases; nucleotides outside the gene matches: 9. The CDR3 is 16 amino acids. Germline loops: CDR1 SGHAT, CDR2 FQNNGV. CDR3 residues: CASSLRRQGETGELFF. CDR3 DNA: TGTGCCAGCAGCCTTAGACGACAGGGGGAAACCGGGGAGCTGTTTTTT.

The chain joins TRBV12-3 or TRBV12-4 to TRBJ1-2; unclear D gene. CDR3 length: 12 amino acids. Between the trimmed V and J ends, which lost 3 bases and 4 bases, there was a span of 6 bases. CDR3 region: CASSFVRYGYTF. In nucleotides, the CDR3 is TGTGCCAGCAGTTTTGTCCGCTATGGCTACACCTTC.

CDR3 bases: TGCAGCGTCCGGACAGGCAATCAGCCCCAGCATTTT. Protein product: CSVRTGNQPQHF. The V call is TRBV29-1, the J call TRBJ1-5, with D perhaps matching TRBD1 (6 bases). The germline gives CDR1 SQVTM, CDR2 ANQGSEA. The CDR3 has 12 residues. V lost 6 bases to trimming and J lost 2 bases, with 8 bases between them.

Comment on this clone: At one boundary the junction diverges from the germline segment, which might be a read error. This chain joins TRBV7-9 and TRBJ1-2; 11 bases fit TRBD1. From germline, CDR1 is SEHNR and CDR2 FQNEAQ (reference sequence). The CDR3 length is 13 residues. Here the CDR3 DNA reads TGTGCCAGCAGGGGCGAGGGAGGACAGGGGGCGATCTTC. Its protein is CASRGEGGQGAIF.